This T cell receptor (beta chain) emerged from a study of T cells after yellow fever vaccination. In the study overall: Researchers used SMART-Seq v4 Ultra Low Input to prepare fractions that had low cell numbers. Broader study findings: Bulk-population clonotypes that are abundant could appear as contaminants in FACS-sorted repertoires. Few clonotypes appeared in both CD4 and CD8 compartments.

Each CDR3 protein is one row after TCRdb ran MiXCR on the 5' RACE reads. Among some 420,000 distinct CDR3 sequences listed, under 20% were seen once. V was clipped by 2 bases and J by 8 bases, with 10 bases between them. The CDR3 is made up of 13 amino acids. In the case of this clonotype: Its antigen is currently unknown.

Sequencing used PBMCs, obtained before the yellow fever booster vaccination. The chain joins TRBV12-3 or TRBV12-4 to TRBJ1-5; weak D call: TRBD1 (5 bases). The TCR comes from a young man who received the YFV17D yellow fever vaccine. This CDR3 is CASSLYGGEPQHF. Here the CDR3 DNA reads TGTGCCAGCAGTTTATACGGGGGGGAGCCCCAGCATTTT.